The present TCR beta chain was sequenced within a study of vaccination and CD4 T cells after COVID-19. About the study: With a range of 35 to 161, the median interval from diagnosis to drawing post-COVID samples was about 100 days. No peptide, an HIV-1 Nef pool, or a CEFX pool was what each control culture received. Whole-study findings and limits: Post-infection sampling omitted early timepoints and covered relatively few convalescent patients.

The CDR3 contains 12 residues. Germline-derived CDR1 and CDR2 are KGHSH and LQKENI. V shed 2 bases and J shed 6 bases, with 7 bases lying between them. Regarding treatment: roughly 11-day PBMC culture with coronavirus spike peptide pools or control peptides (ViraFEST assay). Antigen-specific T cell expansion with peptide pools preceded TCR sequencing in the ViraFEST approach. With the Oncomine TCR Beta short-read assay, DNA from cultured CD4+ T cells was sequenced. TCRdb re-analysed the PCR reads in MiXCR, keeping a single row per CDR3 protein. The sample contains roughly 8,600 distinct CDR3 sequences, over 45% of which appear only once. For this clonotype: What it binds is unknown.

The sequenced material came from CD4+ T cells from blood, cultured in vitro. V usage is TRBV18 and J usage is TRBJ1-1; no reliable D call. The TCR sequence derives from a human donor who had recovered from COVID-19. In DNA form, the CDR3 reads TGTGCCAGCTCACCAAGGACTGCTGAAGCTTTCTTT. Protein: CASSPRTAEAFF.